This TCR beta chain appears in the sequencing data of a study of Graves' ophthalmopathy and Graves' hyperthyroidism. The study, taken as a whole, reports: Among expanded thyroid clonotypes above 0.001 frequency, most also occurred in blood. The 13-signature model separated ophthalmopathy from stable hyperthyroidism at approximately 91% sensitivity and about 80% specificity.

A note on this clonotype: No antigen is known for it.

Patients newly diagnosed with hyperthyroidism, under 2 months' duration, were aged 18 to 65, the study reports. Enrollment excluded any patients with other autoimmune diseases, uncontrolled infections, pregnancy or lactation. The authors amplified TCR beta CDR3 regions from RNA transcripts. A first-round RT-PCR used HTBI primers, followed by a second-round multiplex PCR. A single record per CDR3 protein comes from TCRdb applying MiXCR to the multiplex PCR reads. The data hold a few hundred thousand distinct CDR3 sequences, with less than 40% observed a single time. The origin of this receptor is an adult man with Graves' hyperthyroidism. The specimen sequenced was peripheral blood or thyroid tissue (not recorded which).

The CDR3 region has the DNA TGCAGCGTTGTTCAGGCAGGGGTCCTTGAGCAGTACTTC. This translates into CSVVQAGVLEQYF. The V and J genes are TRBV29-1 and TRBJ2-7; D possibly corresponds to TRBD1 (6 bases). Trimming stripped 4 bases from V and 7 bases from J, with 17 bases between. Germline V gives CDR1 SQVTM, CDR2 ANQGSEA. The CDR3 is made up of 13 amino acids.